The 20 T cell receptor beta chains in this list originate from one sample, sequenced in a study of T cells in Graves' hyperthyroidism and ophthalmopathy. The CDR3 regions of TCR beta were amplified from RNA transcripts. HTBI primers were the set used in a first-round RT-PCR of the TCR CDR3. MiXCR, applied by TCRdb to the multiplex PCR reads, yields one record per CDR3 protein. The data contain around 500,000 distinct CDR3 sequences, approximately 22% of them singletons. What was sequenced was blood. These receptors all stem from a woman aged 70-85 years with Graves' ophthalmopathy.

Only a few counts were recorded for this clonotype. This sequence joins TRBV12-3 or TRBV12-4 and TRBJ2-7; D is uncertain. This CDR3 contains 13 residues. Trimming removed 2 bases from V and 2 bases from J, with 7 bases in between. CDR3 DNA sequence: TGTGCCAGCAGTTTAAACGGAGCCTACGAGCAGTACTTC. Its translation: CASSLNGAYEQYF.

On this clonotype: A much larger clone lies one base from this, so it may be a read error. The rearrangement uses TRBV3-1 and TRBJ2-7; 9 positions match TRBD2. J lost 9 bases, V lost 0 bases, and 6 bases had no gene match. In germline, CDR1 is LGHDT, CDR2 YNNKEL (reference sequence). The CDR3 has 14 amino acids. Here the CDR3 DNA reads TGTGCCAGCAGCCAAGAGACTAGCGGTCTTGGGCAGTACTTC. Amino acids: CASSQETSGLGQYF.

This clonotype was counted between two and nine times. The chain carries TRBV20-1 and TRBJ2-7, with 11 bases lining up with TRBD1. The CDR3 is 13 amino acids. The V gene's germline CDR1 is DFQATT and CDR2 SNEGSKA (reference sequence). The V and J ends lost 6 bases and 6 bases, in that order; junction bases with no gene match: 7. CDR3 coding DNA: TGCAGTGCAGGGACAGGGGGTCAGCGCGAGCAGTACTTC. It specifies CSAGTGGQREQYF.

This clonotype has just a few counts. This chain uses TRBV6-5 with TRBJ1-6; 11 positions agree with TRBD1. The CDR3 is 16 residues long. The germline gives CDR1 MNHEY, CDR2 SVGAGI. With 1 base clipped from V and 10 bases from J, the junction kept 6 bases outside the gene matches. The CDR3 DNA follows: TGTGCCAGCAGTTACTGGACAGGGGGCATGGGGTCACCCCTCCACTTT. Protein: CASSYWTGGMGSPLHF.

This clonotype has only a few counts. J is TRBJ2-3 and V is TRBV5-1, with unresolved D. Between the trimmed V and J ends, which lost 0 bases and 4 bases, there was a span of 3 bases. This CDR3 is built from 12 residues. Looked up from germline, CDR1 is SGHRS and CDR2 is YFSETQ. This CDR3 is CASSLESDTQYF. The CDR3 nucleotides read TGCGCCAGCAGCTTGGAGTCAGATACGCAGTATTTT.

The gene calls are TRBV7-3 and TRBJ2-7; 15 nucleotides align to TRBD2. Trimming removed 5 bases from V and 2 bases from J; junction bases left unmatched: 7. Germline V gene lookup returns CDR1 SGHTA and CDR2 FQGTGA. The CDR3 has 17 amino acids. CDR3 in DNA: TGTGCCAGCAGCATTGGGACTAGCGGGAGGAGCACCTACGAGCAGTACTTC. Protein: CASSIGTSGRSTYEQYF.

Only a few counts were recorded for this clonotype. The CDR3 DNA is TGTGCCAGCACACCAGGACGGACCTTCTCCACAGATACGCAGTATTTT. Translating gives CASTPGRTFSTDTQYF. The chain has TRBV6-2 or TRBV6-3 and TRBJ2-3; D is uncertain. CDR3 length: 16 amino acids. From germline, CDR1 is MNHEY and CDR2 SVGEGT. The germline V and J ends were trimmed by 7 bases and 2 bases, with 19 bases remaining between them.

The chain links TRBV19 to TRBJ2-2; TRBD1 aligns across 10 bases. Losses at the gene ends were 10 bases for V and 6 bases for J; bases not matched to a gene: 5. The CDR3 is made up of 13 amino acids. From germline, CDR1 is LNHDA and CDR2 SQIVND (reference sequence). CDR3 nucleotides: TGTGCCATCCGGGACAGGGGATCCGGGGAGCTGTTTTTT. This translates into CAIRDRGSGELFF.

This chain links TRBV20-1 with TRBJ2-5; 9 bases line up with TRBD1. The CDR3 length is 14 residues. V shed 2 bases, J shed 5 bases, and the junction held 6 bases outside the gene matches. Per germline, CDR1 DFQATT and CDR2 SNEGSKA (reference sequence). CDR3 DNA sequence: TGCAGTGCTAGAAGGACAGGGGCGGGGGAGACCCAGTACTTC. Translated: CSARRTGAGETQYF.

This clonotype was counted between two and nine times. The CDR3 loop is CASSIEVLAGVPGELFF. The CDR3 DNA reads TGTGCCAGTAGTATAGAGGTTCTAGCGGGAGTTCCCGGGGAGCTGTTTTTT. This chain links TRBV19 with TRBJ2-2; 10 nucleotides line up with TRBD2. CDR3 length: 17 residues. V lost 0 bases to trimming and J lost 6 bases; unmatched junction nucleotides: 7. CDR1 is LNHDA, CDR2 SQIVND, per germline (reference sequence).

This clonotype appeared many times. The V call is TRBV10-3, the J call TRBJ1-2; D is uncertain. The germline CDR1 and CDR2 sequences are ENHRY and SYGVKD. Trimming took off 9 bases at V and 4 bases at J, with 12 bases between the two ends. The CDR3 is 12 residues long. The CDR3 loop is CAISWTGYGYTF. The CDR3 DNA is TGTGCCATTTCCTGGACTGGCTATGGCTACACCTTC.

This clonotype showed up just a few times. The chain uses TRBV7-8 and TRBJ2-3, with TRBD2 as a possible D gene (5 bases). Germline lookup yields CDR1 SGHVS and CDR2 FQNEAQ. The ends were cut back, 5 bases at V and 2 bases at J, with 11 bases in the middle. This CDR3 contains 14 residues. Here the CDR3 reads CASSAVLVTDTQYF. The CDR3 DNA reads as TGTGCCAGCAGCGCGGTACTAGTCACAGATACGCAGTATTTT.

This clonotype was seen ten or more times. The chain recombines TRBV3-1 with TRBJ1-3; D gene uncertain. CDR1 and CDR2 (germline): LGHDT, YNNKEL (reference sequence). Trimming removed 5 bases at V and 4 bases at J, with 9 bases between. The CDR3 covers 13 residues. The CDR3 bases are TGTGCCAGCAGCGCCGCCCCGGGAAACACCATATATTTT. Its protein is CASSAAPGNTIYF.

The chain has TRBV19 and TRBJ2-2; TRBD1 aligns across 10 bases. The V and J ends lost 3 bases and 6 bases, in that order; junction bases with no gene match: 4. The germline CDR1 and CDR2 sequences are LNHDA and SQIVND (reference sequence). The CDR3 totals 15 residues. CDR3 nucleotides: TGTGCCAGTAGTATGTTAGGACAGGGGGCCGGGGAGCTGTTTTTT. Translating it yields CASSMLGQGAGELFF.

A few counts support this clonotype. Here the CDR3 reads CASSPLGLFSTDTQYF. The CDR3 DNA follows: TGTGCCAGCAGTCCCCTGGGTTTGTTTAGCACAGATACGCAGTATTTT. The rearrangement links TRBV27 to TRBJ2-3, with unresolved D. The CDR3 runs 16 residues. Germline V gene data show CDR1 as MNHEY and CDR2 as SMNVEV (reference sequence). Trimming shortened V by 5 bases and J by 0 bases, and 15 bases separated the two germline ends.

This clonotype was seen a single time. This chain links TRBV9 with TRBJ2-7; 10 nucleotides match TRBD2. V gave up 2 bases and J gave up 5 bases; unmatched junction bases: 10. CDR1 and CDR2 from the germline V gene are SGDLS and YYNGEE. CDR3 length: 16 residues. Here the CDR3 reads CASSVSAGLAGDEQYF. The DNA of the CDR3 is TGTGCCAGCAGCGTTAGCGCGGGGCTAGCGGGAGACGAGCAGTACTTC. Full variable domain (rest looked up from reference TRBV9 and TRBJ2-7): DSGVTQTPKHLITATGQRVTLRCSPRSGDLSVYWYQQSLDQGLQFLIQYYNGEERAKGNILERFSAQQFPDLHSELNLSSLELGDSALYFCASSVSAGLAGDEQYFGPGTRLTVT.

This rearrangement joins TRBV24-1 to TRBJ2-1; 7 nucleotides agree with TRBD2. The CDR3 sequence is 12 residues long. The germline CDR1 and CDR2 sequences are KGHDR and SFDVKD. After removal of 9 bases from V and 10 bases from J, the junction contained 8 bases not matched to a gene. CDR3 nucleotide sequence: TGTGCCACCTCCGGGGGAGGGAGGGAGCAGTTCTTC. Its translation is CATSGGGREQFF.

The V call is TRBV6-1, the J call TRBJ1-2; no definite D call. The CDR3 contains 15 residues. Per the germline V gene, CDR1 is MNHNS and CDR2 is SASEGT. With 3 bases removed from V and 3 bases from J, the gap between germline ends came to 14 bases. The CDR3 region is CASSDRSRADYGYTF. Written as DNA, the CDR3 is TGTGCCAGCAGTGATAGGTCAAGGGCGGACTATGGCTACACCTTC.

The CDR3 is CASSTTSRNIQYF. The CDR3 DNA is TGTGCCAGCAGTACGACTAGTCGAAACATTCAGTACTTC. This rearrangement joins TRBV6-2 or TRBV6-3 to TRBJ2-4; TRBD2 is a possible D gene (6 bases). The germline V gene encodes CDR1 MNHEY and CDR2 SVGEGT. The CDR3 is made up of 13 amino acids. Trimming removed 5 bases at V and 6 bases at J, with 11 bases between.

The table lists this clonotype with many counts. This chain links TRBV6-6 with TRBJ1-5, with D unresolved. Between the trimmed V and J ends, which lost 1 base and 11 bases, there was a span of 12 bases. There are 13 residues in the CDR3. Germline CDR1 reads MNHNY; CDR2 reads SVGAGI (reference sequence). In DNA, the CDR3 is TGTGCCAGCAGTTACTTGGACGGCGGAGCCCAGCATTTT. It specifies CASSYLDGGAQHF.